This TCR beta chain was captured by sequencing in a study of blood T cell repertoires in COVID-19. Some clones are missing from TCRdb's copy, which holds only in-frame ones; the method was immunoSEQ multiplex PCR. Here the sample spans some 220,000 clones, approximately 80% being singletons. This CDR3 spans 13 amino acids. Germline V gene sequence: CDR1 SGHRS, CDR2 YFSETQ. Trimming cost V 4 bases and J 7 bases; bases outside gene matches: 6. This clonotype was sampled from a woman aged 55-69 years with active or convalescent COVID-19. Sequenced sample: peripheral blood. The chain carries TRBV5-1 and TRBJ2-5, with TRBD2 matching over 8 bases. The CDR3 DNA is TGCGCCAGCAGCCCGGGCCGGGGGGGGACCCAGTACTTC. Translating gives CASSPGRGGTQYF. Supplemented by reference TRBV5-1 and TRBJ2-5, the full variable domain reads KAGVTQTPRYLIKTRGQQVTLSCSPISGHRSVSWYQQTPGQGLQFLFEYFSETQRNKGNFPGRFSGRQFSNSRSEMNVSTLELGDSALYLCASSPGRGGTQYFGPGTRLLVL.